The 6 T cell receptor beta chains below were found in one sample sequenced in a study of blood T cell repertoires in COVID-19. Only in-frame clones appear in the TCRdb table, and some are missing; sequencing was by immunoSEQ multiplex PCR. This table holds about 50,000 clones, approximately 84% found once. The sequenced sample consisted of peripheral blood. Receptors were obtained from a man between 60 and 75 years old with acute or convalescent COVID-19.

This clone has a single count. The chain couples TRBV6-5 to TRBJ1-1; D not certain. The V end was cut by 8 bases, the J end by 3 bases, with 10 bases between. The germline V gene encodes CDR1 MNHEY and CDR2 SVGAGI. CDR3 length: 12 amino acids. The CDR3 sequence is CASSGYYTEAFF. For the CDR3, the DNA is TGTGCCAGCTCGGGGTATTACACTGAAGCTTTCTTT.

The CDR3 sequence: CASSETGRGGYTF. CDR3 in DNA: TGTGCCAGCAGTGAAACGGGGAGGGGTGGCTACACCTTC. The J gene is TRBJ1-2, the V gene TRBV2, with D possibly matching TRBD1 (5 bases). CDR1 and CDR2 (germline): SNHLY, FYNNEI. Trimming shortened V by 2 bases and J by 7 bases, and 11 bases separated the two germline ends. This CDR3 spans 13 amino acids.

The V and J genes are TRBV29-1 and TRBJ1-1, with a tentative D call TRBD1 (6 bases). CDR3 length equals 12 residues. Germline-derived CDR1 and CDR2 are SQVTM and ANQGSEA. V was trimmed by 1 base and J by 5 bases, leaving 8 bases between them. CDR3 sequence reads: CSVEAGETEAFF. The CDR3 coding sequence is TGCAGCGTTGAAGCAGGGGAAACTGAAGCTTTCTTT.

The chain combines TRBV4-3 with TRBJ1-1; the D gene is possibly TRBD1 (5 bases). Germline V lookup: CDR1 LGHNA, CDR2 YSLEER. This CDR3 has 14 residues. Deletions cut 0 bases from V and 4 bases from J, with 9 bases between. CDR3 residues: CASSQDGRATEAFF. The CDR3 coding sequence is TGCGCCAGCAGCCAAGACGGCAGGGCCACTGAAGCTTTCTTT.

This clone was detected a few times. The CDR3 region has the DNA TGTGCCAGCAGCTTCGACAGGAACTATGGCTACACCTTC. This translates into CASSFDRNYGYTF. The J gene is TRBJ1-2, the V gene TRBV7-2; D possibly corresponds to TRBD1 (6 bases). The V gene's germline CDR1 is SGHTA and CDR2 FQGNSA. This CDR3 is built from 13 residues. Trimming took 3 bases from V and 2 from J, leaving 7 bases between them.

This CDR3 reads CAWSAALERNEKLFF. The CDR3 DNA reads TGTGCCTGGAGTGCAGCCCTCGAGAGGAATGAAAAACTGTTTTTT. The V and J genes are TRBV30 and TRBJ1-4; D ambiguous. Trimming pared 1 base from V and 5 bases from J, leaving 14 bases between. Per the germline V gene, CDR1 is GTSNPN and CDR2 is SVGIG (reference sequence). This CDR3 is 15 amino acids long. Full variable domain (outside the CDR3, taken from reference TRBV30 and TRBJ1-4): SQTIHQWPATLVQPVGSPLSLECTVEGTSNPNLYWYRQAAGRGLQLLFYSVGIGQISSEVPQNLSASRPQDRQFILSSKKLLLSDSGFYLCAWSAALERNEKLFFGSGTQLSVL.